What follows describes a single TCR beta chain. The target of this receptor is not known. One base away there is no much larger clone; base qualities are not given. To separate naive from memory CD4+ T cells, cryopreserved PBMCs first underwent CD4 enrichment and then EasySep naive CD4+ T cell enrichment. For under twelve days, about 10^5 sorted naive or memory CD4+ T cells were cultured together with CEF peptides and T cell-depleted PBMCs at a 1:1 ratio. Each peptide culture condition was generally run in triplicate replicate wells. Ficoll-Paque PLUS gradient centrifugation was used to isolate PBMCs from either whole blood or leukapheresis product. PBMCs were either used fresh in the expansion assay or cryopreserved at -140 degrees C. The QIAamp Micro DNA Kit was used to extract genomic DNA from the CD4+ T cells. Trimming takes 5 bases off V and 2 bases off J; junction bases not matched to a gene: 13. From the germline V gene (reference sequence), CDR1 is SEHNR and CDR2 is FQNEAQ. Including the terminal cysteine and phenylalanine, the CDR3 comprises 19 residues. The DNA shown is the 57-base CDR3, in frame from base 1.

This record comes from a study of CD4 T cells in relation to SARS-CoV-2 and coronaviruses (dated by TCRdb to the early 2020s). Background for the entire study: In the ViraFEST assay, PBMCs were grown with antigen for approximately 10 days, and TCR beta CDR3s were then sequenced to identify antigen-specific clonal expansions. The full convalescent cohort of 12 patients had a median age of around 40 years, ranging from roughly 21 to 75 years. The approximately twelve convalescent patients included 8 males and 4 females; two subjects were Hispanic. HLA restriction was mapped for shared crossreactive spike epitopes using patient-derived lymphoblastoid cell lines. At the level of individual TCR clonotypes, the study evaluated whether memory CD4+ T cells crossreact between the spike proteins of SARS-CoV-2 and those of common cold coronaviruses. The Adaptive Biotechnologies TCR-sequencing kit was used for samples from a few pre-COVID donors and for the naive versus memory experiments, whereas the other data were Illumina-based. Expansion assays from other donors in the study were sequenced with a different, Illumina-based TCR-beta assay.

CEF-cultured naive and memory CD4+ T cell DNA received survey-level immunoSEQ TCR-beta sequencing. Per the original workflow: During preprocessing, nonproductive sequences were removed, as were CDR3s that did not start with C, did not end with F or W, or were shorter than 7 amino acids. Antigen-specific clonotypes were called with the MANAFEST web app, based on expansion relative to reference and other culture wells. A clone was considered positive if the clone showed significant expansion compared with the reference culture in 2 of 3 replicate wells at an FDR below 0.05. For a clone to be considered positive, significant expansion relative to all other tandem wells and an odds ratio above 5 were also required. Cultured and uncultured naive and memory CD4+ repertoires were searched for previously identified spike- and CEF-reactive CDR3s. CDR3 homology was quantified as pairwise Levenshtein distance, calculated with the stringdist R package after three terminal residues were trimmed from each end. The clones in this table, taken by TCRdb from immuneACCESS, are in-frame only. Not every clone is retained; where verified, under half of the shortfall comes from an unresolved V gene, and the cause of the rest is unknown. From that table come the V and J calls and clone size; the DNA was used to work out D and trimming. Here the sample has 35,000 to 45,000 clones; approximately 84% occur a single time. The ten most abundant clones make up 1% to 1.5% of the sample.

The investigation overall reported the following: Memory CD4+ clonotypes crossrecognizing SARS-CoV-2 and at least one common cold coronavirus spike were found in around 59% of donors. Small numbers of patients and of tested TCRs were a limitation of the study. Because no donor provided both pre-pandemic and post-infection samples, tracing the source of pre-existing responses was limited. Naive versus memory sequencing indicated that memory recall responses, rather than primary responses primed during culture, are detected by the assay. Compared with monoreactive clones, crossreactive clones had significantly weaker SARS-CoV-2-driven expansion, a result consistent with antigenic imprinting. Crossreactivity analysis centred on spike protein, so crossreactivity against other viral proteins was not assessed.

The sequence joins TRBV7-9 to TRBJ2-2, with TRBD2 matching 11 junction bases. The sample was naive CD4+ T cells from PBMCs, cultured in vitro. The cell subset or site label here, explained by the study, means: naive CD4+ T cells isolated by negative enrichment. This TCR was sampled from an adult with COVID-19. The base sequence is TGTGCCAGCAGCCTCGGCCCCGGGACTAGCGGAAGCAACACCGGGGAGCTGTTTTTT. Its protein reads: CASSLGPGTSGSNTGELFF.